This T cell receptor (beta chain) was captured in a study of shared T cell receptors in the human thymus. The method was immunoSEQ multiplex PCR; TCRdb's version includes in-frame clones alone and lacks a portion of them. Counted here are hundreds of thousands of clones, over 75% occurring once; the ten biggest clones make up approximately 0.01%. Germline V CDR1 and CDR2: KGHSH, LQKENI. The CDR3 is 17 residues long. With 3 bases removed from V and 6 bases from J, the gap between germline ends came to 21 bases. In addition, the sample was reused for a study of human thymus T cells. That report adds: Samples came from healthy Finnish infants during open corrective cardiac surgery. The thymus tissue came from resections taken during corrective heart surgery. Thymic and blood repertoires showed apparently biased V and J gene usage. Among unrelated individuals, related research reported thymic repertoires that overlapped highly.

The V gene is TRBV18, the J gene TRBJ2-1, with D possibly TRBD2 on 5 matching bases. The sequenced sample was thymocytes. The sequence was obtained from a boy under two years old with a congenital heart defect. The CDR3 nucleotides are TGTGCCAGCTCACCCTTTAGGCGGCCCCCCCGGGGCAATGAGCAGTTCTTC. The encoded protein is CASSPFRRPPRGNEQFF.